This T cell receptor (beta chain) was sequenced during a study of T-cell memory formation after mild COVID-19. Study context: TCR clusters showed largely donor specificity.

Notes on this clonotype: Its antigen is unknown.

The study, taken as a whole, reports: Cross-reactive memory apparently joined, as some responding clones appeared in pre-infection memory.

Constant-segment primers served in 5'RACE that generated TCR alpha and TCR beta cDNA libraries bearing sample barcodes and UMIs. TCRdb reprocessed the 5' RACE reads with MiXCR, giving one entry per CDR3 protein. The data hold around 320,000 distinct CDR3 sequences, with 25% to 30% observed a single time. The germline V gene encodes CDR1 MNHEY and CDR2 SMNVEV (reference sequence). V was clipped by 5 bases and J by 2 bases, with 13 bases between them. The CDR3 contains 14 residues. The sequence came from an adult woman who had mild COVID-19 (a few samples of this study predate the infection). Cell type and time point are not known. V gene TRBV27 combines with J gene TRBJ2-7; a possible D gene is TRBD1 (6 bases). The sample comprised PBMCs or a T cell subset sorted from them (not recorded which). For the CDR3, the DNA is TGTGCCAGCAGTCCGTGGGACAAGCCCTACGAGCAGTACTTC. Translated, it gives CASSPWDKPYEQYF.